Given below is one T cell receptor beta chain in context. The antigen it binds to is not known. The input lacks base qualities; no much larger clone sits a single base away. The data stem from a study of blood T cell repertoires in COVID-19 (dated by TCRdb to 2019 to 2021). With respect to the entire study: Samples from collaborators originated in the United States, Italy and Spain and spanned both the acute and convalescent phases of COVID-19. Samples came from the ongoing ImmuneRACE study (first 160 participants) plus 1,254 subjects from 6 global collaborators. HLA class I and class II types, where available, came from metadata supplied by the sample provider rather than from assay-based typing. The repertoires were released in a freely available public database meant as a resource for research on the immune response to SARS-CoV-2. Nearly every sample came with metadata listing a de-identified subject ID, COVID-19 status, age in years and sex. Subjects who had been exposed to COVID-19, were actively infected with it, or had recovered from it provided the deeply sampled blood TCRbeta repertoires that made up the dataset. The prospective study material was composed of cDNA or gDNA derived from T cells, B-cell-depleted T cells, or PBMCs.

For this chain, trimming is 3 bases at the V end and 0 bases at the J end, and the number of junction bases without a gene match is 6. The CDR3 goes from the cysteine to the phenylalanine over 17 residues. Only the CDR3 portion is preserved as DNA: 51 bases, with reading frame beginning at the first base. CDR1 and CDR2 are drawn from the germline V gene: MGHRA, YSYEKL. Participants in the prospective study were enrolled through a virtual design, were aged roughly 18 to 100 years, and lived in 24 United States geographic areas. In the prospective study, participants were assigned to cohorts based on the clinical history participants reported in a screening survey and a study questionnaire. A participant counted as exposed if, within 2 weeks of entering the study, that participant had been in contact with someone who had a PCR-confirmed or clinician-diagnosed COVID-19 case. In the prospective study, mobile phlebotomists collected whole blood, serum and a nasopharyngeal or oropharyngeal swab from each participant. Participants in the prospective study had the option to provide additional blood draws and questionnaires over a 2-month period. Prospective study blood samples were shipped either frozen or at room temperature before DNA extraction.

Results the study describes overall, beyond this receptor: How much clinical and demographic metadata was included differed by source and by participant, and the metadata was provided uncurated.

TCRbeta CDR3 regions were amplified from genomic DNA using the immunoSEQ Assay, a bias-controlled multiplex PCR. As for how the authors treated the data: Nucleated cell counts per sample were estimated from amplification of reference gene primers within the assay. Sequence reads were collapsed and filtered to measure the absolute abundance of every unique TCRbeta CDR3 rearrangement. For each sample, productive Simpson clonality was calculated as the square root of Simpson's diversity index across productive rearrangements. In its TCRdb copy, this immuneACCESS table keeps in-frame sequences only and misses some clones. Where compared with another copy, unresolved V genes explain less than half of these, and the others have no known cause. Clone size and the V and J calls come from that table; the DNA yielded D and trimming. The table for this sample lists about 370,000 clones; about 89% of them were counted only once. About 0.86% of the sample is held by the ten biggest clonotypes.

The specimen was PBMCs or T cells enriched from blood (not recorded which). The V and J segments used are TRBV4-1 and TRBJ2-3; 10 nucleotides in the junction match TRBD2. This receptor was taken from a woman aged 40-49 years who had been exposed to COVID-19. CDR3 sequence: CASSHTPSGGSTDTQYF. The DNA is as follows: TGCGCCAGCAGCCACACACCTAGCGGGGGTAGCACAGATACGCAGTATTTT.